These T cell receptor beta chains were read from a single sample in a study of cytomegalovirus exposure and HLA in healthy donors. Assay used: immunoSEQ multiplex PCR; TCRdb lists only in-frame clones, some missing. This table holds about 120,000 clones, about 73% found once. The sequencing sample was made of PBMCs. The source is a woman aged 25 to 45 in good health and CMV-seropositive. Both conserved end residues are trimmed from each CDR3. Each record gives: CDR3 protein, clone size, J gene, V gene. Size is stated for part of the rows, as once, few or many counts, or as a class when the clone is expanded.

ASSEFRFVAF | NA | TRBJ1-1 | TRBV10-2
ASLWTKYNEQF | few | TRBJ2-1 | TRBV28
ASSLLRGRGRTEVHGYT | NA | TRBJ1-2 | TRBV5-6
ASSWVGSEEQY | NA | TRBJ2-7 | TRBV5-1
ASSKFGTSGKAYEQY | once | TRBJ2-7 | TRBV27
ASSPSGGRNEQF | NA | TRBJ2-1 | TRBV5-1
ASTPSGGSNTGELF | NA | TRBJ2-2 | TRBV19
ASNEAGGRTDTQY | NA | TRBJ2-3 | TRBV28
ASSTLGSSETQY | NA | TRBJ2-5 | TRBV9
ASSSRGRNNEQF | NA | TRBJ2-1 | TRBV21-1
ASSLAAGALETQY | NA | TRBJ2-5 | TRBV7-2
ASSQIGTGVYGYT | NA | TRBJ1-2 | TRBV4-1
ASSPYGTGGSDTQY | NA | TRBJ2-3 | TRBV7-6
ASSPAGGRSDTQY | NA | TRBJ2-3 | TRBV4-1
ASSVAGSYEQY | once | TRBJ2-7 | TRBV2